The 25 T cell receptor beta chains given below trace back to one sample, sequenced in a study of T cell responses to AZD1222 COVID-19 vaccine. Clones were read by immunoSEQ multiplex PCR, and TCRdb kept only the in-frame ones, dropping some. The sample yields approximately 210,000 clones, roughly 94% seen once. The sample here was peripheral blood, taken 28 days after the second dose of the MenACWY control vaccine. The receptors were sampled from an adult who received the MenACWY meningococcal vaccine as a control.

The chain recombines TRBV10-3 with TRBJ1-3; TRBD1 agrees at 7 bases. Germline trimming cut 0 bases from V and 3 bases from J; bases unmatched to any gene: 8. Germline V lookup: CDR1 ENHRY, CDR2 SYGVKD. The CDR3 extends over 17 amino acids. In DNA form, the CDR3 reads TGTGCCATCAGTGAGTCAGATGCTGGACAGGATGGAAACACCATATATTTT. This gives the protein CAISESDAGQDGNTIYF.

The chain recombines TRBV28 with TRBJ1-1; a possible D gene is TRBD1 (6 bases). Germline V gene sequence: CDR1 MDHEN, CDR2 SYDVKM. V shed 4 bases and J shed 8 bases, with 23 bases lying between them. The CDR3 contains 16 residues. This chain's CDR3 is CASSWNPGFQGLEAFF. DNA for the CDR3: TGTGCCAGCAGTTGGAACCCAGGGTTTCAGGGGTTGGAAGCTTTCTTT.

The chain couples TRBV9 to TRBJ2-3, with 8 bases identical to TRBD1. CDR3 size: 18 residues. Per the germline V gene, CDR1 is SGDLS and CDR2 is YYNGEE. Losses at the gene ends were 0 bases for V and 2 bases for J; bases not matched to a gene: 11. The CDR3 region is CASSVVVAGQGLTDTQYF. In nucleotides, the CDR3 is TGTGCCAGCAGCGTAGTAGTAGCAGGACAGGGCCTCACAGATACGCAGTATTTT.

Written as DNA, the CDR3 is TGTGCCAGCAGTCCAAGGGACAGGCCGAATCAGCCCCAGCATTTT. Residues: CASSPRDRPNQPQHF. The chain combines TRBV27 with TRBJ1-5, with TRBD1 matching over 8 bases. The CDR3 sequence is 15 residues long. J gave up 4 bases and V 5 bases, and 7 bases lay outside the gene matches. From germline, CDR1 is MNHEY and CDR2 SMNVEV (reference sequence).

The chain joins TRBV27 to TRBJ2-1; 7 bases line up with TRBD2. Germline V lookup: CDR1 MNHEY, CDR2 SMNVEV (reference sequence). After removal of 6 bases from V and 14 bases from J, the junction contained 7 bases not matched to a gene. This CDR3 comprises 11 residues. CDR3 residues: CASRLGLVEFF. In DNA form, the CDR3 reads TGTGCCAGCAGGCTCGGACTAGTTGAGTTCTTC.

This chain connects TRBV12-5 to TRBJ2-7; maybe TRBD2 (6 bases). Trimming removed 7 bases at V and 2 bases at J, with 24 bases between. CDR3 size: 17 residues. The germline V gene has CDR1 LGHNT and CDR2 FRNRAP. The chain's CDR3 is CASADFPPQRLAYEQYF. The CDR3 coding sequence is TGTGCTAGTGCCGACTTCCCCCCACAAAGACTAGCCTACGAGCAGTACTTC.

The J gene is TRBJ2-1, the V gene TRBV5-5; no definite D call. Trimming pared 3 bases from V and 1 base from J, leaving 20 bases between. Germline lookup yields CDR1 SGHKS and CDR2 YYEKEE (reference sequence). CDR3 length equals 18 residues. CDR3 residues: CASSSHSSPITSYNEQFF. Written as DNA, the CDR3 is TGTGCCAGCAGCTCCCACAGTTCTCCTATCACGTCCTACAATGAGCAGTTCTTC.

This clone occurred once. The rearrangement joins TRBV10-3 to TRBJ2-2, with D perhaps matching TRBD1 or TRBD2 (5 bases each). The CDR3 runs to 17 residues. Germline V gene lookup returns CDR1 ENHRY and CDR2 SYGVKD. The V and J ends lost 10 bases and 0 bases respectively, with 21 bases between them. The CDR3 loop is CATARGRVGPNTGELFF. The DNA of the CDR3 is TGTGCCACAGCCCGGGGTCGAGTGGGGCCGAACACCGGGGAGCTGTTTTTT.

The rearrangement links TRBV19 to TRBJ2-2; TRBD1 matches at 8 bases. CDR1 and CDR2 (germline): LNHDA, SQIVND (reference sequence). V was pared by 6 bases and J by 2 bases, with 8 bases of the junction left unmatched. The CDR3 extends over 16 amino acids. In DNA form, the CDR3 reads TGTGCCAGTAGAATGTCCGGGACAGGTAACACCGGGGAGCTGTTTTTT. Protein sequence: CASRMSGTGNTGELFF.

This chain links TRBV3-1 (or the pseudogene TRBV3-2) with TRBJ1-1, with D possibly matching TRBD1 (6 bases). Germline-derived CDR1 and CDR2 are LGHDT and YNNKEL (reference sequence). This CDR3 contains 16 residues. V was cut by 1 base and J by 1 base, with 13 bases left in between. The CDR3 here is CASSQAPDSTNTEAFF. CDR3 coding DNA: TGTGCCAGCAGCCAAGCACCGGACAGTACGAACACTGAAGCTTTCTTT.

The CDR3 sequence is CASSLGAGAVDTQYF. The DNA of the CDR3 is TGCGCCAGCAGCTTGGGCGCGGGAGCTGTAGATACGCAGTATTTT. The chain has TRBV5-1 and TRBJ2-3; 7 bases are shared with TRBD2. Germline trimming cut 0 bases from V and 5 bases from J; bases unmatched to any gene: 6. Germline V gene sequence: CDR1 SGHRS, CDR2 YFSETQ. This CDR3 spans 15 amino acids.

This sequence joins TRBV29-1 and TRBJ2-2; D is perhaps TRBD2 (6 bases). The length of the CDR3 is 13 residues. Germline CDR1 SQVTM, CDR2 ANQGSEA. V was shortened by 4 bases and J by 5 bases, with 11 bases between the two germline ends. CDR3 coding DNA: TGCAGCGTTGTCGGGAGAGGTACCGGGGAGCTGTTTTTT. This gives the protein CSVVGRGTGELFF.

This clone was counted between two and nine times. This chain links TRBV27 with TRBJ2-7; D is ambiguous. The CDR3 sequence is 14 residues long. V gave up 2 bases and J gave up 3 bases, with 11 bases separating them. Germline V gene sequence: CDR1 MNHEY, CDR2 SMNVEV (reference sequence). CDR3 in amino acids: CASSLRVGGYEQYF. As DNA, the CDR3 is TGTGCCAGCAGTTTACGGGTCGGCGGCTACGAGCAGTACTTC.

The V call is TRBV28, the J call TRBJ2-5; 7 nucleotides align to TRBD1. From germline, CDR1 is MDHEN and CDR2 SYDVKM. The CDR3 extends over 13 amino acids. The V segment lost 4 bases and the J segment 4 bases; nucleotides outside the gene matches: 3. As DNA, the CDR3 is TGTGCCAGCAGTTCGTACAGGGGAGAGACCCAGTACTTC. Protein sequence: CASSSYRGETQYF.

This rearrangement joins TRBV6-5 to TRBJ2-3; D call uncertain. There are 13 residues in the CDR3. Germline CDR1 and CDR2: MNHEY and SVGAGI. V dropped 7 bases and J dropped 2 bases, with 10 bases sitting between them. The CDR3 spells CASNSLPTDTQYF. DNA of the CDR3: TGTGCCAGCAACTCTCTCCCCACAGATACGCAGTATTTT.

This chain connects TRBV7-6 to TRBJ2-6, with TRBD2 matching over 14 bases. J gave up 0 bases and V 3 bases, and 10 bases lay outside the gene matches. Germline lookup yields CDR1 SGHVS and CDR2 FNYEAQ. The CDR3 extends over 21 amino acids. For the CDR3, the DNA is TGTGCCAGCAGCTTCGACGGACTAGCGGGAGGTTTAAGCTCTGGGGCCAACGTCCTGACTTTC. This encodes CASSFDGLAGGLSSGANVLTF.

CDR3 sequence: CASSLALQGYGYTF. CDR3 DNA: TGCGCCAGCAGCTTGGCCCTACAGGGCTATGGCTACACCTTC. The rearrangement links TRBV5-1 to TRBJ1-2; D is possibly TRBD1 (6 bases). Trimming cost V 0 bases and J 4 bases, with 10 bases left between them. Germline lookup yields CDR1 SGHRS and CDR2 YFSETQ. The CDR3 has 14 residues.

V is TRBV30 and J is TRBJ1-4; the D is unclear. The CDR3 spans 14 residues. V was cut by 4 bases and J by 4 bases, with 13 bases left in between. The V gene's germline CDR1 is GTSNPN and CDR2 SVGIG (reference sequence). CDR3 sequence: CAWTLGSNNEKLFF. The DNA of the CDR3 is TGTGCCTGGACACTCGGCAGCAATAATGAAAAACTGTTTTTT.

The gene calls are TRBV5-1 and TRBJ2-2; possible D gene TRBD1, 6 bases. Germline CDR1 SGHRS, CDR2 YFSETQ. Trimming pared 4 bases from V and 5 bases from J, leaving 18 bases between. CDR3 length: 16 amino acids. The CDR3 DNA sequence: TGCGCCAGCAGCAGGCGTTTCCCCAGGGGAACCGGGGAGCTGTTTTTT. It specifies CASSRRFPRGTGELFF.

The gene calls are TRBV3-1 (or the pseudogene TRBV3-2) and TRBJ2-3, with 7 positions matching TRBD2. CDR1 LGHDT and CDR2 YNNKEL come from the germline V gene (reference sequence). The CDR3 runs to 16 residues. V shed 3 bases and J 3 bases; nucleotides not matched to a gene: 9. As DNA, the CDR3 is TGTGCCAGCAGCCAGTCACTACTAGCGTTAACAGATACGCAGTATTTT. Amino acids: CASSQSLLALTDTQYF.

The CDR3 DNA sequence: TGTGCCAGCAGACTCCATGATGAGCAGTTCTTC. This encodes CASRLHDEQFF. The chain uses TRBV6-6 and TRBJ2-1; D ambiguous. Germline V CDR1 and CDR2: MNHNY, SVGAGI (reference sequence). The V and J ends lost 6 bases and 8 bases respectively, with 8 bases between them. The CDR3 loop spans 11 amino acids.

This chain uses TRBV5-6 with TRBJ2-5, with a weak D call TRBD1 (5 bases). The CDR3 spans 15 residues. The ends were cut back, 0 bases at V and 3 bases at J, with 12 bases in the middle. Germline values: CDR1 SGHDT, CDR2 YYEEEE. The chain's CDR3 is CASSLGWSGKETQYF. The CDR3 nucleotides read TGTGCCAGCAGCTTGGGGTGGTCAGGGAAAGAGACCCAGTACTTC.

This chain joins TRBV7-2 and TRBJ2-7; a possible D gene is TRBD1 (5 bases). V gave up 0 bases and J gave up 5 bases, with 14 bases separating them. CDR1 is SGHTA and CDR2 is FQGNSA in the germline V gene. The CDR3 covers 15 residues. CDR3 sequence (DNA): TGTGCCAGCAGCTTAGCAGGGCAGGGTATCCACGAGCAGTACTTC. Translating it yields CASSLAGQGIHEQYF.

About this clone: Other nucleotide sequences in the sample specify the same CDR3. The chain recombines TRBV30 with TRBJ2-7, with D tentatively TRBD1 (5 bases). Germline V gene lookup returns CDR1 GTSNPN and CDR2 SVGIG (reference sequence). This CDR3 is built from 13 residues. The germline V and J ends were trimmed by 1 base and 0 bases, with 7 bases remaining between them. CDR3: CAWSAGNSYEQYF. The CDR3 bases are TGTGCCTGGAGTGCAGGGAACTCCTACGAGCAGTACTTC.

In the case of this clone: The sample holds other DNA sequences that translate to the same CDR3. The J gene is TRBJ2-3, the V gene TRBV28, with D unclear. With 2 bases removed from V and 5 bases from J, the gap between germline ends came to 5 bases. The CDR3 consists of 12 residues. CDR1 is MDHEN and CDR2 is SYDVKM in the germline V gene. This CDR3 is CASSLGLDTQYF. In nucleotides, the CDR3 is TGTGCCAGCAGTTTAGGGCTAGATACGCAGTATTTT.